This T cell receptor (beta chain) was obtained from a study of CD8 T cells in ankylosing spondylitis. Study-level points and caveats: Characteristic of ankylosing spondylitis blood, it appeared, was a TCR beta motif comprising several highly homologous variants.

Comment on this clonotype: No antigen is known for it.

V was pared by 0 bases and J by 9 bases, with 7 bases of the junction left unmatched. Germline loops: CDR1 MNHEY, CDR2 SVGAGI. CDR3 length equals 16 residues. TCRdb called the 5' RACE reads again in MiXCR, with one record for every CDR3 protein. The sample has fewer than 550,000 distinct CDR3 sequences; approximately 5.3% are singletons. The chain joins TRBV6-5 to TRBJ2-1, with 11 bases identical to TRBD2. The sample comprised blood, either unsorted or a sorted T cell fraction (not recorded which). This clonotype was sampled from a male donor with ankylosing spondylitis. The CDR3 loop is CASSYSSPLAGAEQFF. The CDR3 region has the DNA TGTGCCAGCAGTTACTCGAGTCCACTAGCGGGAGCTGAGCAGTTCTTC.